The next 8 T cell receptor beta chains were all read from a single sample in a study of cytomegalovirus exposure and HLA in healthy donors. Data came from immunoSEQ multiplex PCR; TCRdb stores just in-frame clones and leaves some out. This sample yields some 290,000 clones, of which 88% are seen a single time; more than 0.95% belongs to the top ten. The sequencing input was PBMCs. These receptors all come from a man aged 25-40 years in good health and CMV-seronegative.

V and J are TRBV30 and TRBJ1-5; TRBD1 agrees at 7 bases. The CDR3 is 14 amino acids. Per germline, CDR1 GTSNPN and CDR2 SVGIG (reference sequence). J lost 4 bases, V lost 2 bases, and 5 bases had no gene match. The CDR3 coding sequence is TGTGCCTGGAGTACCGGACAGGAAAATCAGCCCCAGCATTTT. Protein product: CAWSTGQENQPQHF.

This clone came up a few times. The chain uses TRBV30 and TRBJ1-5, with D possibly matching TRBD1 (5 bases). The germline V and J ends were trimmed by 8 bases and 0 bases, with 14 bases remaining between them. CDR1 GTSNPN and CDR2 SVGIG come from the germline V gene (reference sequence). The CDR3 is made up of 14 amino acids. This CDR3 reads CAANRPYSNQPQHF. As DNA, the CDR3 is TGTGCCGCTAACAGGCCATATAGCAATCAGCCCCAGCATTTT.

In nucleotides, the CDR3 is TGTGCCAGCAAGGCCGGGGAAAACTACGAGCAGTACTTC. It yields the protein CASKAGENYEQYF. The gene calls are TRBV6-5 and TRBJ2-7; tentatively, D is TRBD2 (5 bases). Between the trimmed V and J ends, which lost 7 bases and 3 bases, there was a span of 13 bases. The CDR3 runs to 13 residues. The germline gives CDR1 MNHEY, CDR2 SVGAGI.

This chain uses TRBV12-5 with TRBJ1-1; D remains ambiguous. V was clipped by 0 bases and J by 0 bases, with 8 bases between them. CDR3 size: 15 residues. Per the germline V gene, CDR1 is LGHNT and CDR2 is FRNRAP. This CDR3 is CASGLVPQLNTEAFF. As DNA, the CDR3 is TGTGCTAGTGGTTTGGTACCACAACTGAACACTGAAGCTTTCTTT.

The rearrangement uses TRBV6-1 and TRBJ2-7; a possible D gene is TRBD1 (5 bases). Germline V gene lookup returns CDR1 MNHNS and CDR2 SASEGT. The V gene lost 5 bases and the J gene lost 5 bases, with 19 bases spanning the gap. CDR3 length: 15 residues. CDR3 sequence reads: CASSKRQGLSDEQYF. The CDR3 nucleotides are TGTGCCAGCAGTAAACGGCAGGGTTTGTCGGACGAGCAGTACTTC.

V gene TRBV6-5 combines with J gene TRBJ1-1; TRBD1 matches 10 bases. J was trimmed by 11 bases and V by 7 bases; bases with no gene match: 7. Per the germline V gene, CDR1 is MNHEY and CDR2 is SVGAGI. The CDR3 extends over 12 amino acids. CDR3: CASIRTGGTAFF. The CDR3 DNA is TGTGCCAGCATTCGGACAGGGGGGACTGCTTTCTTT.

The chain has TRBV19 and TRBJ1-1; perhaps TRBD1 as D (5 bases). CDR3 size: 13 residues. Trimming took 8 bases from V and 0 from J, leaving 10 bases between them. Germline loops: CDR1 LNHDA, CDR2 SQIVND (reference sequence). In nucleotides, the CDR3 is TGTGCCAGTTCAACAGGCATGAACACTGAAGCTTTCTTT. It codes for CASSTGMNTEAFF. The full variable domain, in which reference TRBV19 and TRBJ1-1 provide the parts outside the CDR3, is DGGITQSPKYLFRKEGQNVTLSCEQNLNHDAMYWYRQDPGQGLRLIYYSQIVNDFQKGDIAEGYSVSREKKESFPLTVTSAQKNPTAFYLCASSTGMNTEAFFGQGTRLTVV.

The chain is built from TRBV12-5 and TRBJ1-1; 8 bases are a match to TRBD1. CDR3 length equals 16 residues. V was clipped by 4 bases and J by 2 bases; unmatched bases: 9. Germline loops: CDR1 LGHNT, CDR2 FRNRAP. The CDR3 sequence: CASGSRGSGGNTEAFF. CDR3 DNA: TGTGCTAGTGGTTCTCGGGGCTCAGGGGGCAACACTGAAGCTTTCTTT.